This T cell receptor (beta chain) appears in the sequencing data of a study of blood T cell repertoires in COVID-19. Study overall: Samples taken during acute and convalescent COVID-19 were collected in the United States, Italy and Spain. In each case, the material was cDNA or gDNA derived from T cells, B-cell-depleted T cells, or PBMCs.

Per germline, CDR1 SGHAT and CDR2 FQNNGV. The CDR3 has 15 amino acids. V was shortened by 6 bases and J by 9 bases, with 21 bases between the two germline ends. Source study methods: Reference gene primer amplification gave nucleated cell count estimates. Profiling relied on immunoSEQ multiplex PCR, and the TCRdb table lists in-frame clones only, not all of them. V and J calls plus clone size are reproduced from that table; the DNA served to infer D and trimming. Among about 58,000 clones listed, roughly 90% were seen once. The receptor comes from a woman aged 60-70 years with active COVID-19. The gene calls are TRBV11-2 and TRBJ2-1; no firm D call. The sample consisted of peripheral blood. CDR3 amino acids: CASSSSPVLRLEQFF. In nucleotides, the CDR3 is TGTGCCAGCAGTTCCTCCCCCGTATTGCGTCTTGAGCAGTTCTTC.